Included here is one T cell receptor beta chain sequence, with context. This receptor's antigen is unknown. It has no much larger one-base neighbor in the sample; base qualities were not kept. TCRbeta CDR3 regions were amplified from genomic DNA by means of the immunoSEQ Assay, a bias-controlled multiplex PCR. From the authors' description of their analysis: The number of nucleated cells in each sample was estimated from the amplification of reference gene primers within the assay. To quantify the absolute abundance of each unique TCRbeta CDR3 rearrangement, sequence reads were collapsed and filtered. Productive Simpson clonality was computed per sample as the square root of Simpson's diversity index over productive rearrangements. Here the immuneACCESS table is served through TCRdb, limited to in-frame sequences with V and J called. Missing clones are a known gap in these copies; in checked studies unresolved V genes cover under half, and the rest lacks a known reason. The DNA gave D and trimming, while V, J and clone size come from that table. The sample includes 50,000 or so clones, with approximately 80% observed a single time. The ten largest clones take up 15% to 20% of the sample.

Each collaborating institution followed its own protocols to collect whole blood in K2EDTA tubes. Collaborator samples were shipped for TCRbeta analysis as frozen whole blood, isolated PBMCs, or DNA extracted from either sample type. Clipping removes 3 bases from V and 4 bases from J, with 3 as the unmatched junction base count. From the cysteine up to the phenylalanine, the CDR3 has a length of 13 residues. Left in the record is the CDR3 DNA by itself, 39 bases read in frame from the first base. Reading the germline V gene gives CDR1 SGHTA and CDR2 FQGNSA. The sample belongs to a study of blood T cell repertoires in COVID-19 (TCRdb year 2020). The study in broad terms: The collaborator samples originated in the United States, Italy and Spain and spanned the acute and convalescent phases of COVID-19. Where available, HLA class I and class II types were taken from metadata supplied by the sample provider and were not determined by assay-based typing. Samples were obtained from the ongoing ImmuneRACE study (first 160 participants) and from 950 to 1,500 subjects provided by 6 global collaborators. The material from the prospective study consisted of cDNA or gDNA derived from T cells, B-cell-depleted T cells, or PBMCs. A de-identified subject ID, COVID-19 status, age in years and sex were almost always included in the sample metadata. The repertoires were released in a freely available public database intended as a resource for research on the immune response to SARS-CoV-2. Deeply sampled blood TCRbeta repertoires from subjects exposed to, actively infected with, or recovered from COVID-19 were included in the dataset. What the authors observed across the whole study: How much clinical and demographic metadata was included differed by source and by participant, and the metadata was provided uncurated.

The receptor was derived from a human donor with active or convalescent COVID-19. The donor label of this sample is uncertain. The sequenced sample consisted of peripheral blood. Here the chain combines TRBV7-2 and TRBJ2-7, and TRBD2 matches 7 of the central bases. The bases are TGTGCCAGCAGCTTCAGCGGGAAGTACGAGCAGTACTTC. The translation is CASSFSGKYEQYF.